The 21 T cell receptor beta chains in this list originate from one sample, sequenced in a study of human T cells and chemical hapten exposure. Time point described: pre-sensitization, week 0. Treatment specified: therapeutic diphenylcyclopropenone sensitization with weekly scalp DPC. Sequencing started from total RNA isolated from unfractionated whole blood. TCRdb processed the RACE reads anew with MiXCR; each CDR3 protein has one entry. Of over 50,000 distinct CDR3 sequences listed, about 9.6% are singletons. Material: whole blood, obtained in connection with sensitization to the hapten diphenylcyclopropenone (DPC). The receptor set was obtained from a woman aged 25 to 39 with alopecia areata. Some clones in this sample may be carry-over from other donors' samples.

This clonotype was recorded at least ten times. The chain links TRBV7-6 to TRBJ1-5; no firm D call. The CDR3 spans 13 residues. V shed 5 bases and J shed 5 bases, with 10 bases lying between them. The V gene's germline CDR1 is SGHVS and CDR2 FNYEAQ. In DNA form, the CDR3 reads TGTGCCAGCAGCGCCCAGCCGGATCAGCCCCAGCATTTT. This translates into CASSAQPDQPQHF.

This rearrangement joins TRBV10-3 to TRBJ1-6; possible D gene TRBD1, 5 bases. The CDR3 runs to 15 residues. V shed 4 bases and J shed 7 bases, with 14 bases lying between them. The germline gives CDR1 ENHRY, CDR2 SYGVKD. CDR3 bases: TGTGCCATCAGTGCATCCGGGACCGAGAATTCACCCCTCCACTTT. Its translation is CAISASGTENSPLHF.

The rearrangement links TRBV5-1 to TRBJ2-7; TRBD1 is a possible D gene (5 bases). Trimming removed 0 bases at V and 0 bases at J, with 10 bases between. This CDR3 comprises 15 residues. Germline V lookup: CDR1 SGHRS, CDR2 YFSETQ. CDR3 sequence (DNA): TGCGCCAGCAGCTTGGTTCAGGGAAGCTCCTACGAGCAGTACTTC. As protein: CASSLVQGSSYEQYF. The full variable domain, in which reference TRBV5-1 and TRBJ2-7 provide the parts outside the CDR3, is KAGVTQTPRYLIKTRGQQVTLSCSPISGHRSVSWYQQTPGQGLQFLFEYFSETQRNKGNFPGRFSGRQFSNSRSEMNVSTLELGDSALYLCASSLVQGSSYEQYFGPGTRLTVT.

This chain connects TRBV6-2 or TRBV6-3 to TRBJ1-1, with unresolved D. Between the trimmed V and J ends, which lost 2 bases and 6 bases, there was a span of 10 bases. CDR3 size: 13 residues. Germline CDR1 MNHEY, CDR2 SVGEGT. CDR3 residues: CASSYDWAAEAFF. CDR3 bases: TGTGCCAGCAGTTACGACTGGGCAGCTGAAGCTTTCTTT.

The J gene is TRBJ2-3, the V gene TRBV20-1, with 7 bases identical to TRBD1. The germline V gene has CDR1 DFQATT and CDR2 SNEGSKA (reference sequence). This CDR3 has 15 amino acids. Germline trimming cut 6 bases from V and 3 bases from J; bases unmatched to any gene: 12. CDR3 loop: CSATTGDSETDTQYF. CDR3 in DNA: TGCAGTGCCACGACCGGGGACAGTGAGACAGATACGCAGTATTTT.

Many counts were recorded for this clonotype. The CDR3 is CASSLSLGPRYF. In nucleotides, the CDR3 is TGTGCCAGCAGTTTATCGCTCGGCCCTCGGTACTTC. The chain has TRBV27 and TRBJ2-7; D remains ambiguous. This CDR3 spans 12 amino acids. Germline V lookup: CDR1 MNHEY, CDR2 SMNVEV (reference sequence). The V and J ends lost 0 bases and 12 bases respectively, with 12 bases between them.

Many counts were recorded for this clonotype. The rearrangement joins TRBV11-2 to TRBJ2-3, with D perhaps TRBD2 (6 bases). The germline V and J ends were trimmed by 5 bases and 0 bases, with 15 bases remaining between them. Germline V CDR1 and CDR2: SGHAT, FQNNGV. The CDR3 runs to 16 residues. The CDR3 bases are TGTGCCAGCAGCCCCCGGGACTCACCTAGCACAGATACGCAGTATTTT. Protein: CASSPRDSPSTDTQYF.

The chain uses TRBV20-1 and TRBJ1-6; tentatively, D is TRBD1 (5 bases). Trimming took off 0 bases at V and 9 bases at J, with 18 bases between the two ends. The CDR3 runs to 16 residues. The germline gives CDR1 DFQATT, CDR2 SNEGSKA (reference sequence). CDR3 DNA: TGCAGTGCTAGAGATTCTTCTTTTGGGACGAGTTCACCCCTCCACTTT. Its protein is CSARDSSFGTSSPLHF.

This clonotype has a handful of counts. The chain is built from TRBV7-9 and TRBJ2-3; D is uncertain. The V gene's germline CDR1 is SEHNR and CDR2 FQNEAQ (reference sequence). V lost 5 bases and J 5 bases, leaving 11 bases between the germline ends. This CDR3 contains 13 residues. The CDR3 DNA is TGTGCCAGCAGCCGCGAACTGGAAGATACGCAGTATTTT. It specifies CASSRELEDTQYF.

This clonotype was observed a few times. The genes are TRBV12-2 and TRBJ2-2; TRBD1 is taken as the D call from the table, unchecked against the DNA. TRBV12-2 is a pseudogene. CDR3 size: 16 residues. The CDR3 region has the DNA TGTGCAATCCCTCCTCGGGACAGAGGAAGGTGGTGGGAGCTGTTTTTT. Protein product: CAIPPRDRGRWWELFF.

This chain joins TRBV20-1 and TRBJ1-6; TRBD1 might be the D (5 bases). Trimming cost V 6 bases and J 7 bases, with 16 bases left between them. CDR1 and CDR2 from the germline V gene are DFQATT and SNEGSKA (reference sequence). This CDR3 has 14 amino acids. Here the CDR3 reads CSAREGSNNSPLHF. DNA for the CDR3: TGCAGTGCCCGTGAGGGGAGCAACAATTCACCCCTCCACTTT.

This clonotype was seen many times. V and J are TRBV2 and TRBJ1-1; 9 bases map to TRBD1. CDR3 length equals 16 residues. V gave up 6 bases and J gave up 3 bases; unmatched junction bases: 11. Germline V CDR1 and CDR2: SNHLY, FYNNEI. In nucleotides, the CDR3 is TGTGCCAGCAGCTTTTTACCGGGACAGGGTGACACTGAAGCTTTCTTT. Protein product: CASSFLPGQGDTEAFF.

This clonotype was counted at least ten times. The J gene is TRBJ1-1, the V gene TRBV6-1; D is unresolved. The V and J ends lost 5 bases and 1 base respectively, with 8 bases between them. The CDR3 extends over 13 amino acids. Germline CDR1 MNHNS, CDR2 SASEGT. CDR3 DNA: TGTGCCAGCAGTACAACGTGGAACACTGAAGCTTTCTTT. It translates to CASSTTWNTEAFF.

In its sample, this clonotype was seen many times. This rearrangement joins TRBV20-1 to TRBJ1-2, with D maybe TRBD1 (6 bases). Trimming removed 4 bases from V and 0 bases from J, with 12 bases in between. There are 14 residues in the CDR3. Germline V gene data show CDR1 as DFQATT and CDR2 as SNEGSKA (reference sequence). CDR3 nucleotide sequence: TGCAGTGCTAAAACAGGGACCTCTAACTATGGCTACACCTTC. Its protein product is CSAKTGTSNYGYTF.

This clonotype has just a few counts. The chain employs TRBV27 and TRBJ1-6, with 9 positions matching TRBD1. The CDR3 is 16 amino acids. The J segment lost 2 bases and the V segment lost 2 bases, leaving 1 base of the junction unmatched. Germline V gene sequence: CDR1 MNHEY, CDR2 SMNVEV (reference sequence). CDR3 sequence: CASSLGTGTYNSPLHF. DNA of the CDR3: TGTGCCAGCAGTTTAGGGACAGGGACCTATAATTCACCCCTCCACTTT.

This clonotype was seen a few times. The chain joins TRBV29-1 to TRBJ2-3; TRBD1 matches at 9 bases. Unmatched junction bases numbered 6, after V lost 6 bases and J lost 2 bases. The CDR3 consists of 14 residues. The germline CDR1 and CDR2 sequences are SQVTM and ANQGSEA. The CDR3 is CSVIRDRATDTQYF. The CDR3 DNA sequence: TGCAGCGTAATCCGGGACAGGGCCACAGATACGCAGTATTTT.

This clonotype occurred many times. The chain couples TRBV9 to TRBJ2-1; D may be TRBD2 (6 bases). The CDR3 consists of 15 residues. Germline V gene lookup returns CDR1 SGDLS and CDR2 YYNGEE. V dropped 3 bases and J dropped 3 bases, with 13 bases sitting between them. Written as DNA, the CDR3 is TGTGCCAGCAGCGGGGGGGAGCGTTACTACAATGAGCAGTTCTTC. Its protein is CASSGGERYYNEQFF. Combining the CDR3 with reference TRBV9 and TRBJ2-1 gives the whole variable domain DSGVTQTPKHLITATGQRVTLRCSPRSGDLSVYWYQQSLDQGLQFLIQYYNGEERAKGNILERFSAQQFPDLHSELNLSSLELGDSALYFCASSGGERYYNEQFFGPGTRLTVL.

This clonotype came up many times. The V call is TRBV4-3, the J call TRBJ2-1; 9 bases match TRBD2. Germline V gene sequence: CDR1 LGHNA, CDR2 YSLEER. Trimming cost V 3 bases and J 10 bases; bases outside gene matches: 4. The CDR3 extends over 13 amino acids. CDR3 protein: CASSHSLAGEQFF. The CDR3 DNA follows: TGCGCCAGCAGCCACTCTCTAGCGGGGGAGCAGTTCTTC.

This chain uses TRBV2 with TRBJ2-5, with a tentative D call TRBD2 (6 bases). Trimming shortened V by 5 bases and J by 4 bases, and 14 bases separated the two germline ends. CDR3 length: 14 amino acids. Germline-derived CDR1 and CDR2 are SNHLY and FYNNEI. The CDR3 coding sequence is TGTGCCAGCAGTCCCCCTCCGCGGGGAGAGACCCAGTACTTC. This encodes CASSPPPRGETQYF.

This clonotype was seen at least ten times. The chain is built from TRBV12-3 or TRBV12-4 and TRBJ1-1; no clear D. V shed 6 bases and J shed 1 base, with 15 bases lying between them. This CDR3 spans 15 amino acids. CDR3 in amino acids: CASSLREQRNTEAFF. In DNA form, the CDR3 reads TGTGCCAGCAGCCTAAGAGAACAAAGGAACACTGAAGCTTTCTTT.

This clonotype was found a few times. DNA of the CDR3: TGTGCCAGCATCCTAGCGGGGATGAGGGTAGGCAATGAGCAGTTCTTC. Translated, it gives CASILAGMRVGNEQFF. This rearrangement joins TRBV12-3 or TRBV12-4 to TRBJ2-1; TRBD2 agrees at 9 bases. This CDR3 region has 16 residues. The J segment lost 6 bases and the V segment lost 7 bases, leaving 13 bases of the junction unmatched.